The next 19 T cell receptor beta chains were all read from a single sample in a study of blood T cells in healthy people across ages. The authors ran a second PCR of 7 to 11 cycles using a sample-barcoded 5' primer and a J-beta primer mix. Each CDR3 protein is one row after TCRdb ran MiXCR on the 5' RACE reads. The table shows 500,000 to 700,000 distinct CDR3 sequences, with less than 35% occurring only once. Sequenced sample: blood. These receptors were taken from a woman older than 75 in good health.

This clonotype occurred many times. This chain connects TRBV27 to TRBJ1-5; D gene unclear. Per germline, CDR1 MNHEY and CDR2 SMNVEV (reference sequence). The V gene lost 8 bases and the J gene lost 0 bases, with 8 bases spanning the gap. The CDR3 is made up of 13 amino acids. The DNA for the CDR3 is TGTGCCAGCGGACGGTTTAGCAATCAGCCCCAGCATTTT. As protein: CASGRFSNQPQHF.

A word on this clonotype: This could be a read error, since a much larger clone is one nucleotide away. V gene TRBV27 combines with J gene TRBJ1-2, with D possibly being TRBD1 (5 bases). CDR1 is MNHEY and CDR2 is SMNVEV in the germline V gene (reference sequence). This CDR3 contains 13 residues. The ends were cut back, 6 bases at V and 4 bases at J, with 12 bases in the middle. The CDR3 sequence is CASSQGGRYGYTF. The CDR3 coding sequence is TGTGCCAGCAGCCAGGGCGGCCGCTATGGCTACACCTTC.

In its sample, this clonotype was seen many times. The rearrangement joins TRBV4-3 to TRBJ2-3; no clear D. Between the trimmed V and J ends, which lost 3 bases and 5 bases, there was a span of 9 bases. The CDR3 length is 13 residues. Per germline, CDR1 LGHNA and CDR2 YSLEER. The CDR3 coding sequence is TGCGCCAGCAGCCAGGGCCTTAGAGATACGCAGTATTTT. Residues: CASSQGLRDTQYF.

This clonotype occurred many times. J is TRBJ2-3 and V is TRBV29-1; no definite D call. The V and J ends lost 3 bases and 6 bases respectively, with 1 base between them. Looked up from germline, CDR1 is SQVTM and CDR2 is ANQGSEA. The CDR3 sequence is 9 residues long. The CDR3 spells CSVDDTQYF. Here the CDR3 DNA reads TGCAGCGTTGATGATACGCAGTATTTT.

This clonotype came up many times. The chain joins TRBV7-2 to TRBJ2-3, with 8 nucleotides matching TRBD1. CDR1 is SGHTA and CDR2 is FQGNSA in the germline V gene. The junction had 5 bases not matched to a gene; V was cut back by 4 bases and J by 11 bases. The CDR3 covers 12 residues. The DNA for the CDR3 is TGTGCCAGCAGCTCGGGGACAGGCGGGCAGTATTTT. Amino acid sequence: CASSSGTGGQYF.

For this clonotype: Relative to the germline gene, one junction end is altered; a read error may explain this. The gene calls are TRBV4-3 and TRBJ1-2; tentative D call: TRBD1 (5 bases). The CDR3 runs 18 residues. Germline V gene data show CDR1 as LGHNA and CDR2 as YSLEER. CDR3 residues: CASSQDIGDGGFGYGHTF. CDR3 sequence (DNA): TGCGCCAGCAGCCAAGATATCGGAGACGGGGGATTCGGGTATGGCCACACCTTC.

Many counts were recorded for this clonotype. The chain joins TRBV6-2 or TRBV6-3 to TRBJ1-2, with 11 bases that match TRBD1. The V and J ends lost 6 bases and 7 bases, in that order; junction bases with no gene match: 7. Germline values: CDR1 MNHEY, CDR2 SVGEGT. CDR3 length: 14 amino acids. CDR3 amino acids: CASSRGTGGSGYTF. As DNA, the CDR3 is TGTGCCAGCAGCCGCGGGACAGGGGGTAGTGGCTACACCTTC.

In this sample, this clonotype turned up many times. This chain joins TRBV7-3 and TRBJ2-3, with TRBD2 matching 10 bases. The V and J ends lost 4 bases and 7 bases, in that order; junction bases with no gene match: 8. There are 15 residues in the CDR3. Germline V gene lookup returns CDR1 SGHTA and CDR2 FQGTGA. The DNA of the CDR3 is TGTGCCAGCAGCTCCCAAGCGGGGGGGCGTAATACGCAGTATTTT. Translating gives CASSSQAGGRNTQYF.

This clonotype was counted at least ten times. The chain uses TRBV27 and TRBJ2-3; no reliable D call. Between the trimmed V and J ends, which lost 4 bases and 1 base, there was a span of 6 bases. Germline V CDR1 and CDR2: MNHEY, SMNVEV (reference sequence). This CDR3 spans 13 amino acids. The CDR3 here is CASSYGGTDTQYF. The CDR3, as DNA: TGTGCCAGCAGTTACGGCGGCACAGATACGCAGTATTTT.

The chain combines TRBV29-1 with TRBJ2-5; 7 bases are shared with TRBD1. The J call could be wrong; TRBJ2-7 is a better fit for the DNA end. CDR1 and CDR2 from the germline V gene are SQVTM and ANQGSEA. CDR3 length equals 12 residues. The CDR3, as DNA: TGCAGCGGCGTGACAGGGTTCGGCGAGCAGTACTTC. Its translation is CSGVTGFGEQYF.

The sample holds many counts of this clonotype. This chain uses TRBV7-2 with TRBJ1-5; D gene uncertain. Per germline, CDR1 SGHTA and CDR2 FQGNSA. With 3 bases removed from V and 4 bases from J, the gap between germline ends came to 7 bases. This CDR3 has 13 residues. CDR3 residues: CASSFLLNQPQHF. In nucleotides, the CDR3 is TGTGCCAGCAGCTTTCTCTTAAATCAGCCCCAGCATTTT.

Regarding this clonotype: A much larger clone differs by one base, so this may be a read error. The J gene is TRBJ1-1, the V gene TRBV5-1, with 9 bases matching TRBD1. This CDR3 region has 15 residues. The germline V gene has CDR1 SGHRS and CDR2 YFSETQ. CDR3 sequence (DNA): TGCGCCAGCAGCCGCTCGGGACAGGGTAACACTGGAGCTTTCTTT. As protein: CASSRSGQGNTGAFF.

This clonotype was found a few times. The V call is TRBV30, the J call TRBJ1-1, with no clear D. The CDR3 extends over 11 amino acids. Trimming took 4 bases from V and 4 from J, leaving 7 bases between them. Germline CDR1 is GTSNPN and CDR2 is SVGIG (reference sequence). The CDR3 DNA sequence: TGTGCCTGGATGGCGAGCACTGAAGCTTTCTTT. Translation: CAWMASTEAFF.

This chain joins TRBV9 and TRBJ2-5; D not certain. The DNA matches TRBJ2-7 better at its end, which makes the J call doubtful. From germline, CDR1 is SGDLS and CDR2 YYNGEE. The CDR3 consists of 15 residues. The CDR3 spells CASSAGDGSYYEQYF. CDR3 coding DNA: TGTGCCAGCAGCGCGGGTGACGGCAGTTACTACGAGCAGTACTTC.

A note on this clonotype: Given a much more abundant clone one base away, this may be a read error. This chain's CDR3 is CSAGGGGEKLFF. Written as DNA, the CDR3 is TGCAGCGCAGGGGGGGGAGGCGAAAAACTGTTTTTT. This sequence joins TRBV29-1 and TRBJ1-4; 7 bases fit TRBD1. Losses at the gene ends were 7 bases for V and 8 bases for J; bases not matched to a gene: 7. The germline V gene has CDR1 SQVTM and CDR2 ANQGSEA. This CDR3 comprises 12 residues.

This clonotype occurred many times. This chain uses TRBV6-2 or TRBV6-3 with TRBJ2-1; D gene ambiguous. The CDR3 is 16 amino acids. In germline, CDR1 is MNHEY, CDR2 SVGEGT. V lost 2 bases, J lost 6 bases, and 17 bases lay in between. Here the CDR3 reads CASSYPLKPVGNEQFF. The CDR3 nucleotides read TGTGCCAGCAGTTACCCCCTAAAGCCCGTCGGCAATGAGCAGTTCTTC.

This sequence joins TRBV15 and TRBJ1-5, with 7 bases matching TRBD1. The CDR3 covers 15 residues. After removal of 0 bases from V and 7 bases from J, the junction contained 6 bases not matched to a gene. The germline gives CDR1 LNHNV, CDR2 YYDKDF (reference sequence). CDR3 protein: CATSRDLTGTQPQHF. CDR3 sequence (DNA): TGTGCCACCAGCAGAGATTTGACAGGGACGCAGCCCCAGCATTTT.

About this clonotype itself: A much larger clone differs from this one at a single base, so this may be a read error. The chain joins TRBV12-3 or TRBV12-4 to TRBJ1-5, with 10 nucleotides matching TRBD1. The CDR3 length is 15 residues. The ends lost 8 bases at V and 4 bases at J; junction bases unmatched: 8. CDR3 nucleotides: TGTGCCAGCGGGTGGACAGGGGGTCAAAATCAGCCCCAGCATTTT. Its protein product is CASGWTGGQNQPQHF.

Only a few counts were recorded for this clonotype. Possible read error: a much larger clone is one base away. The rearrangement joins TRBV7-2 to TRBJ2-5; the match to TRBD2 covers 8 bases. This CDR3 region has 15 residues. Germline V CDR1 and CDR2: SGHTA, FQGNSA. The ends lost 4 bases at V and 11 bases at J; junction bases unmatched: 15. In nucleotides, the CDR3 is TGTGCCAGCAGCTCGACTAGCGACTCTGGCAATGAGCAGTACTTC. Translating gives CASSSTSDSGNEQYF.